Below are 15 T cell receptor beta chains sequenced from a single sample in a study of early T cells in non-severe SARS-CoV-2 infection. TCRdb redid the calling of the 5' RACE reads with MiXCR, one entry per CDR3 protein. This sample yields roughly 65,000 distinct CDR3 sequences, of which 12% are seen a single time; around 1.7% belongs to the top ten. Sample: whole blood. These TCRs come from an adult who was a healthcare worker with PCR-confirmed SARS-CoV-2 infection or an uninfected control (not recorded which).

CDR3 in amino acids: CASSETQIYGYTF. The CDR3 DNA reads TGTGCCAGCAGTGAAACCCAGATCTATGGCTACACCTTC. The genes are TRBV6-1 and TRBJ1-2; D not resolved. V shed 2 bases and J shed 4 bases, with 8 bases lying between them. The CDR3 spans 13 residues. The V gene's germline CDR1 is MNHNS and CDR2 SASEGT.

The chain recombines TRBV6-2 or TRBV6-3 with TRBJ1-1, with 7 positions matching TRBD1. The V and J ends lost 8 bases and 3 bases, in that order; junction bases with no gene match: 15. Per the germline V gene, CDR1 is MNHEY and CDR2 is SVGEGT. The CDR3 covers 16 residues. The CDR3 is CASCWDSLQGYTEAFF. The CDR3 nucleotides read TGTGCCAGCTGTTGGGACAGCCTTCAAGGATACACTGAAGCTTTCTTT.

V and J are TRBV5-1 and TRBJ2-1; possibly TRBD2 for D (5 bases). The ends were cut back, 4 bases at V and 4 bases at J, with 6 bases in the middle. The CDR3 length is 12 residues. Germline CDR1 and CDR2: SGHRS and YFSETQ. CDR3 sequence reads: CASSRGYNEQFF. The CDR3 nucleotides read TGCGCCAGCAGCCGCGGGTACAATGAGCAGTTCTTC.

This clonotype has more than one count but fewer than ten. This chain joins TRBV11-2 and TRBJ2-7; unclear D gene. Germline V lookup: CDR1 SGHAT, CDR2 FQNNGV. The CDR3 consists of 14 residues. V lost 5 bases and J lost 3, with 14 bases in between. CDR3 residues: CASSPGSRNYEQYF. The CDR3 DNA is TGTGCCAGCAGCCCAGGCTCCAGGAACTACGAGCAGTACTTC.

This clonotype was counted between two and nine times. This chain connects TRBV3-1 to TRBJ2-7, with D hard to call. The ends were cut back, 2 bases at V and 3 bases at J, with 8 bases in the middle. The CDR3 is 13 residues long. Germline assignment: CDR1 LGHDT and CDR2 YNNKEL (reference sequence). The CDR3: CASSQLGFYEQYF. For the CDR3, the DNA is TGTGCCAGCAGCCAATTGGGGTTCTACGAGCAGTACTTC.

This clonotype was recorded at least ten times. The CDR3 here is CASNRAAGGDEQYF. The CDR3, as DNA: TGTGCCAGCAACAGGGCAGCAGGGGGTGATGAGCAGTACTTC. J is TRBJ2-7 and V is TRBV6-1; 7 bases fit TRBD1. The CDR3 has 14 residues. Germline trimming cut 7 bases from V and 7 bases from J; bases unmatched to any gene: 13. Per the germline V gene, CDR1 is MNHNS and CDR2 is SASEGT.

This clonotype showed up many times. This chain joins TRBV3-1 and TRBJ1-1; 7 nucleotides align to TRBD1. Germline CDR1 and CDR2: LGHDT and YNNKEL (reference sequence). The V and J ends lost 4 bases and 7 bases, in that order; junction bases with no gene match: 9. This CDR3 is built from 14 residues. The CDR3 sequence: CASSPTHRDSEAFF. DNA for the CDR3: TGTGCCAGCAGCCCCACCCACCGGGACAGTGAAGCTTTCTTT.

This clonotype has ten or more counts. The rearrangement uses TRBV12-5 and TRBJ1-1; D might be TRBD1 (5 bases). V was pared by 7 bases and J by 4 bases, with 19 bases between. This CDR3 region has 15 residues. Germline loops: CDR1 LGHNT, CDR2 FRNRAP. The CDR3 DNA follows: TGTGCTAGTGCCCCCGGGGGGGTCTCAGGCACTGAAGCTTTCTTT. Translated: CASAPGGVSGTEAFF.

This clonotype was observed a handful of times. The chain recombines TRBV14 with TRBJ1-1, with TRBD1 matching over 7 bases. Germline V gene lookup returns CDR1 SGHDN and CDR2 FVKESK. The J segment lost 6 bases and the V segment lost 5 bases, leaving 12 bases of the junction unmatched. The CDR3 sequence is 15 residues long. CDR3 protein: CASSYIEGARAEAFF. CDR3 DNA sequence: TGTGCCAGCAGCTACATAGAGGGGGCGAGGGCTGAAGCTTTCTTT.

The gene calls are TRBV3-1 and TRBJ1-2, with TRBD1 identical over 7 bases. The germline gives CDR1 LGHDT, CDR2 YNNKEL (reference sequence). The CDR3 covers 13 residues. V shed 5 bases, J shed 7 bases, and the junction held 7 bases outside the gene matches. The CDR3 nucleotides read TGTGCCAGCAGCACCGACAGGGCAGGTGGCTACACCTTC. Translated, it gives CASSTDRAGGYTF.

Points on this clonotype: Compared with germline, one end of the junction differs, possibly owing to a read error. CDR3 DNA sequence: TGTGCCAGCAGTTTAGCGGGCGGGAGGGCCCTCCTGTATTTT. Protein product: CASSLAGGRALLYF. V usage is TRBV12-3 or TRBV12-4 and J usage is TRBJ1-4; D not certain. The CDR3 runs to 14 residues.

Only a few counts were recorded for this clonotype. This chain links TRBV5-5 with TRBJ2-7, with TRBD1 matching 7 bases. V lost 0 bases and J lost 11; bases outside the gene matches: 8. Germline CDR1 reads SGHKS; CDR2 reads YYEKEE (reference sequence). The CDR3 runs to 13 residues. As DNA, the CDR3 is TGTGCCAGCAGCTTGGGACAGGGTGGCCGGGAGTACTTC. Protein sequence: CASSLGQGGREYF.

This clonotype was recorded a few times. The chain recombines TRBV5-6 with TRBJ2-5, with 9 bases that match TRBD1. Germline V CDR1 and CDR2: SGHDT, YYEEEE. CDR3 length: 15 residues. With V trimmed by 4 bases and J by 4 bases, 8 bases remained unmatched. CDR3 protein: CASSLRTGGVETQYF. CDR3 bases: TGTGCCAGCAGCCTGAGAACAGGGGGCGTAGAGACCCAGTACTTC. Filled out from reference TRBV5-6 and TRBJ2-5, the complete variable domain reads DAGVTQSPTHLIKTRGQQVTLRCSPKSGHDTVSWYQQALGQGPQFIFQYYEEEERQRGNFPDRFSGHQFPNYSSELNVNALLLGDSALYLCASSLRTGGVETQYFGPGTRLLVL.

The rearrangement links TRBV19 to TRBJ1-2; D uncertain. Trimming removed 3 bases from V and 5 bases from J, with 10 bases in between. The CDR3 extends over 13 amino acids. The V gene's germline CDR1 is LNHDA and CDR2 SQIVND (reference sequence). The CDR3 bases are TGTGCCAGTAGTATTAGGAACCTGTATGGCTACACCTTC. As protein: CASSIRNLYGYTF.

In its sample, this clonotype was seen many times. This CDR3 reads CASSLGLLAGHEETQYF. The DNA for the CDR3 is TGTGCCAGCAGCTTAGGCCTGCTAGCGGGACACGAAGAGACCCAGTACTTC. This rearrangement joins TRBV7-2 to TRBJ2-5; 9 nucleotides match TRBD2. This CDR3 is built from 17 residues. The V gene's germline CDR1 is SGHTA and CDR2 FQGNSA. The V segment lost 1 base and the J segment 3 bases; nucleotides outside the gene matches: 9.